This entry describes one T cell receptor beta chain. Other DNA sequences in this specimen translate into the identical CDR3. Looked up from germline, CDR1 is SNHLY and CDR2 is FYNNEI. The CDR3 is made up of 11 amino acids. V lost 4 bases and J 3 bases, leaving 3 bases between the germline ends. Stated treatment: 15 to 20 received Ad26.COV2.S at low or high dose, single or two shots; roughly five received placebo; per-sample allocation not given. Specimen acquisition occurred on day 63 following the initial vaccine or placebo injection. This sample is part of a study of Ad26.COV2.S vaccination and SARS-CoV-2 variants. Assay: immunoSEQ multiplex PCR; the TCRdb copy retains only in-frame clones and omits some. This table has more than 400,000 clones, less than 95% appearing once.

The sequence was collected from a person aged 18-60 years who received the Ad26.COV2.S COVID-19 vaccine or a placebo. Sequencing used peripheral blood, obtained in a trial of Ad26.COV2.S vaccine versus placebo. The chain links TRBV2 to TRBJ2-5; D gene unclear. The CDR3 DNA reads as TGTGCCAGCAGTGTAGAAGAGACCCAGTACTTC. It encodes CASSVEETQYF.